Below, 25 T cell receptor beta chains from the same sample are listed, as sequenced in a study of blood T cell repertoires in COVID-19. Generated by immunoSEQ multiplex PCR, the TCRdb table keeps only in-frame clones and is missing some. The sample includes about 270,000 clones, around 82% of them seen just once. Material: peripheral blood. These receptors originate from a woman aged 18-29 years with acute or convalescent COVID-19.

The rearrangement joins TRBV19 to TRBJ1-2, with D perhaps matching TRBD1 (5 bases). Germline CDR1 reads LNHDA; CDR2 reads SQIVND (reference sequence). The V and J ends lost 2 bases and 4 bases respectively, with 17 bases between them. This CDR3 has 16 residues. CDR3 loop: CASSIPWAGSPYGYTF. In nucleotides, the CDR3 is TGTGCCAGTAGTATACCCTGGGCAGGGTCCCCCTATGGCTACACCTTC.

The V and J genes are TRBV11-2 and TRBJ2-5, with TRBD1 identical over 9 bases. This CDR3 is built from 16 residues. V gave up 6 bases and J gave up 9 bases; unmatched junction bases: 17. Germline CDR1 SGHAT, CDR2 FQNNGV. CDR3 in DNA: TGTGCCAGCAGTTACCTCCGACAGGGGGTTTCCCGACCCCAGTACTTC. As protein: CASSYLRQGVSRPQYF.

CDR3 nucleotides: TGTGCCAGCAGTCCCCGACTAGCGCTCGATGAGCAGTTCTTC. It translates to CASSPRLALDEQFF. The V gene is TRBV6-6, the J gene TRBJ2-1; TRBD2 matches at 8 bases. Germline V gene lookup returns CDR1 MNHNY and CDR2 SVGAGI (reference sequence). The CDR3 extends over 14 amino acids. Trimming cost V 5 bases and J 8 bases; bases outside gene matches: 8.

In its sample, this clone was seen a few times. The rearrangement joins TRBV6-6 to TRBJ2-5; 9 bases map to TRBD2. In germline, CDR1 is MNHNY, CDR2 SVGAGI (reference sequence). Unmatched junction bases numbered 3, after V lost 4 bases and J lost 3 bases. This CDR3 comprises 14 residues. CDR3 nucleotides: TGTGCCAGCAGTTGGGGACTAGCAGAAGAGACCCAGTACTTC. Translated: CASSWGLAEETQYF.

The chain carries TRBV27 and TRBJ2-7; TRBD2 might be the D (5 bases). This CDR3 contains 14 residues. Germline CDR1 and CDR2: MNHEY and SMNVEV (reference sequence). V was clipped by 1 base and J by 3 bases, with 10 bases between them. CDR3 nucleotides: TGTGCCAGCAGTTTATTGGGAGCCCACTACGAGCAGTACTTC. As protein: CASSLLGAHYEQYF.

The rearrangement links TRBV18 to TRBJ1-2; 9 nucleotides agree with TRBD1. Germline lookup yields CDR1 KGHSH and CDR2 LQKENI. This CDR3 has 15 residues. Germline trimming cut 6 bases from V and 2 bases from J; bases unmatched to any gene: 7. The CDR3 DNA reads TGTGCCAGCTCGTCGACCGGGACAGGGAACTATGGCTACACCTTC. It codes for CASSSTGTGNYGYTF.

J is TRBJ1-2 and V is TRBV2; 8 nucleotides match TRBD1. The ends lost 7 bases at V and 7 bases at J; junction bases unmatched: 11. Germline V gives CDR1 SNHLY, CDR2 FYNNEI. The CDR3 extends over 14 amino acids. The CDR3 coding sequence is TGTGCCAGCAAGGGAGCAGGGGGCTATATTGGCTACACCTTC. Translation: CASKGAGGYIGYTF.

The J gene is TRBJ2-2, the V gene TRBV4-2; 7 positions agree with TRBD1. CDR1 LGHNA and CDR2 YNFKEQ come from the germline V gene. The J segment lost 5 bases and the V segment lost 0 bases, leaving 3 bases of the junction unmatched. This CDR3 has 15 amino acids. CDR3 sequence reads: CASSQEAGGTGELFF. Written as DNA, the CDR3 is TGTGCCAGCAGCCAAGAGGCAGGGGGAACCGGGGAGCTGTTTTTT.

The chain carries TRBV6-6 and TRBJ2-1; 12 positions match TRBD2. In germline, CDR1 is MNHNY, CDR2 SVGAGI (reference sequence). V gave up 5 bases and J gave up 8 bases; unmatched junction bases: 13. The CDR3 length is 17 residues. CDR3 residues: CASSHRTSGVPRDEQFF. Written as DNA, the CDR3 is TGTGCCAGCAGTCATCGGACTAGCGGGGTCCCTAGGGATGAGCAGTTCTTC.

This clone showed up just once. The rearrangement joins TRBV5-6 to TRBJ1-4; 7 bases are shared with TRBD1. Trimming at V came to 7 bases and at J to 8 bases, leaving 14 bases not matched to a gene. The V gene's germline CDR1 is SGHDT and CDR2 YYEEEE. The CDR3 is 15 residues long. The CDR3 nucleotides are TGTGCCAGCGCACGATCGACAGGGAGCGGCGAAAAACTGTTTTTT. As protein: CASARSTGSGEKLFF.

The CDR3 nucleotides read TGTGCCAGCAGCCAGGGAGGTTATGGTGAAGCTTTCTTT. The encoded protein is CASSQGGYGEAFF. The chain combines TRBV6-6 with TRBJ1-1; D might be TRBD1 (5 bases). V lost 6 bases to trimming and J lost 7 bases, with 15 bases between them. The CDR3 runs 13 residues. Germline V gene data show CDR1 as MNHNY and CDR2 as SVGAGI (reference sequence).

This chain connects TRBV5-1 to TRBJ1-4; D unresolved. Trimming removed 0 bases from V and 5 bases from J, with 5 bases in between. This CDR3 is built from 13 residues. CDR1 and CDR2 (germline): SGHRS, YFSETQ. The CDR3 DNA reads as TGCGCCAGCAGCTTGGCGGTAAATGAAAAACTGTTTTTT. Translating it yields CASSLAVNEKLFF.

The V call is TRBV4-3, the J call TRBJ2-7, with D perhaps matching TRBD2 (5 bases). Trimming left V 3 bases short and J 5 bases short, with 20 bases between. Germline CDR1 and CDR2: LGHNA and YSLEER. The CDR3 consists of 16 residues. The CDR3 loop is CASSHYQGPPGNEQYF. CDR3 in DNA: TGCGCCAGCAGCCACTACCAAGGGCCCCCGGGAAACGAGCAGTACTTC.

As DNA, the CDR3 is TGTGCCAGCGCCTCGAGCCTCTCTGGAAACACCATATATTTT. Translation gives CASASSLSGNTIYF. The chain recombines TRBV6-5 with TRBJ1-3; D gene unclear. Germline CDR1 reads MNHEY; CDR2 reads SVGAGI. The V end lost 8 bases, the J end lost 0 bases, and 11 bases lay between the germline ends. The CDR3 covers 14 residues.

The J gene is TRBJ2-3, the V gene TRBV7-2, with 7 bases aligning to TRBD2. The CDR3 extends over 15 amino acids. With V trimmed by 2 bases and J by 6 bases, 8 bases remained unmatched. Germline values: CDR1 SGHTA, CDR2 FQGNSA. This CDR3 reads CASSLTLAARDTQYF. DNA of the CDR3: TGTGCCAGCAGCTTAACCCTAGCGGCTCGGGATACGCAGTATTTT. The full variable domain, its missing parts supplied by reference TRBV7-2 and TRBJ2-3, is GAGVSQSPSNKVTEKGKDVELRCDPISGHTALYWYRQSLGQGLEFLIYFQGNSAPDKSGLPSDRFSAERTGGSVSTLTIQRTQQEDSAVYLCASSLTLAARDTQYFGPGTRLTVL.

This chain links TRBV9 with TRBJ2-1; a weak D match, TRBD2 (5 bases). V was trimmed by 2 bases and J by 1 base, leaving 13 bases between them. CDR3 length: 16 residues. The germline CDR1 and CDR2 sequences are SGDLS and YYNGEE. DNA for the CDR3: TGTGCCAGCAGCGTTTCGCTAGCAAAATCCTACAATGAGCAGTTCTTC. The encoded protein is CASSVSLAKSYNEQFF.

This clone occurred a few times. J is TRBJ2-7 and V is TRBV20-1, with D hard to call. Trimming shortened V by 3 bases and J by 3 bases, and 6 bases separated the two germline ends. Germline lookup yields CDR1 DFQATT and CDR2 SNEGSKA (reference sequence). CDR3 length equals 11 residues. The CDR3, as DNA: TGCAGTGCTAGTCCCAACTACGAGCAGTACTTC. Translating gives CSASPNYEQYF.

The chain couples TRBV11-3 to TRBJ1-5, with TRBD1 as a possible D gene (5 bases). Germline V gives CDR1 SGHNT, CDR2 YENEEA. V lost 6 bases and J 0 bases, leaving 15 bases between the germline ends. This CDR3 is 16 amino acids long. In nucleotides, the CDR3 is TGTGCCAGCAGGAGACAGAGGAACTATAGCAATCAGCCCCAGCATTTT. Translating gives CASRRQRNYSNQPQHF.

The rearrangement uses TRBV27 and TRBJ2-1; D is unclear. Germline lookup yields CDR1 MNHEY and CDR2 SMNVEV (reference sequence). V was shortened by 3 bases and J by 4 bases, with 7 bases between the two germline ends. This CDR3 is built from 13 residues. The CDR3 region has the DNA TGTGCCAGCAGTTTCCCCCCTTACAATGAGCAGTTCTTC. Translated: CASSFPPYNEQFF.

V and J are TRBV28 and TRBJ2-7; weak D call: TRBD1 (6 bases). The germline CDR1 and CDR2 sequences are MDHEN and SYDVKM. V was cut by 6 bases and J by 7 bases, with 16 bases left in between. The CDR3 loop spans 13 amino acids. The CDR3 nucleotides are TGTGCCAGCAGGTGGGACACCCAGGGGGAGCAGTACTTC. It translates to CASRWDTQGEQYF.

The chain uses TRBV14 and TRBJ1-1; D perhaps matches TRBD1 (6 bases). CDR1 is SGHDN, CDR2 FVKESK, per germline. The CDR3 extends over 13 amino acids. The V end lost 6 bases, the J end lost 1 base, and 9 bases lay between the germline ends. CDR3 protein: CASSWGQNTEAFF. For the CDR3, the DNA is TGTGCCAGCAGTTGGGGACAGAACACTGAAGCTTTCTTT. Together with reference TRBV14 and TRBJ1-1, the CDR3 gives the full variable domain: EAGVTQFPSHSVIEKGQTVTLRCDPISGHDNLYWYRRVMGKEIKFLLHFVKESKQDESGMPNNRFLAERTGGTYSTLKVQPAELEDSGVYFCASSWGQNTEAFFGQGTRLTVV.

This rearrangement joins TRBV6-5 to TRBJ1-5, with a tentative D call TRBD1 (6 bases). Per germline, CDR1 MNHEY and CDR2 SVGAGI. V lost 5 bases, J lost 2 bases, and 13 bases lay in between. This CDR3 spans 15 amino acids. DNA for the CDR3: TGTGCCAGCAGTAAACAGGGATTTGGCAATCAGCCCCAGCATTTT. It is translated as CASSKQGFGNQPQHF.

DNA of the CDR3: TGTGCCAGCAGTGAGTCCGGGACAGGGAACACTGAAGCTTTCTTT. This encodes CASSESGTGNTEAFF. The rearrangement links TRBV25-1 to TRBJ1-1, with 8 bases that match TRBD1. Trimming took 3 bases from V and 1 from J; bases not matched to a gene: 4. The V gene's germline CDR1 is MGHDK and CDR2 SYGVNS. CDR3 length: 15 amino acids.

The chain carries TRBV18 and TRBJ2-1, with TRBD2 matching over 14 bases. The CDR3 sequence is 18 residues long. With 0 bases clipped from V and 5 bases from J, the junction kept 6 bases outside the gene matches. Germline V gene lookup returns CDR1 KGHSH and CDR2 LQKENI. In DNA form, the CDR3 reads TGTGCCAGCTCACCACCACGGACTAGCGGGAGGACGGACAATGAGCAGTTCTTC. This codes for CASSPPRTSGRTDNEQFF.

The chain combines TRBV28 with TRBJ2-1; perhaps TRBD1 as D (5 bases). Germline CDR1 MDHEN, CDR2 SYDVKM. With 1 base removed from V and 6 bases from J, the gap between germline ends came to 16 bases. This CDR3 spans 16 amino acids. The CDR3 DNA follows: TGTGCCAGCAGTTTATTTCAGGGCCCCCCCGGCAATGAGCAGTTCTTC. This translates into CASSLFQGPPGNEQFF.